The rows below give T cell receptor beta chains drawn from one sample of a study of shared clonotypes between healthy human individuals. Assay used: immunoSEQ multiplex PCR; TCRdb lists only in-frame clones, some missing. The table lists about 2.5 million clones, 80% to 95% of them singletons. Sequencing used naive CD4+ T cells from PBMCs. Receptor source: a man aged 18 to 30 in good health. Some clones in this sample may be carry-over from other donors' samples. Each CDR3 is given with its conserved first and last residue. D genes are given only for firm matches. Some rows mark clone size as missing; the rest say once, few, many or name a class of expanded clone.

clone_size | d_call | j_call | v_call | cdr3_nt | cdr3_aa
NA | TRBD1 | TRBJ2-7 | TRBV5-1 | TGCGCCAGCAGCGCCTCCGGGACAGGCCCCTACGAGCAGTACTTC | CASSASGTGPYEQYF
NA | TRBD2 | TRBJ2-7 | TRBV7-8 | TGTGCCAGCAGCTTTAGCGGGACTATCTACGAGCAGTACTTC | CASSFSGTIYEQYF
NA | TRBD2 | TRBJ2-7 | TRBV5-4 | TGTGCCAGCAGCCCGGGGGGAGGGACCACCTACGAGCAGTACTTC | CASSPGGGTTYEQYF
few | NA | TRBJ1-2 | TRBV30 | TGTGCCTGGAGTGTACGCAGCACCTATGGCTACACCTTC | CAWSVRSTYGYTF
NA | TRBD2 | TRBJ2-2 | TRBV9 | TGTGCCAGCAGCGTAGTTCCGGGACTAACGAACACCGGGGAGCTGTTTTTT | CASSVVPGLTNTGELFF
NA | TRBD2 | TRBJ2-7 | TRBV28 | TGTGCCAGCAGCCCAGGACTAGCGGGGAACTACGAGCAGTACTTC | CASSPGLAGNYEQYF
NA | NA | TRBJ1-2 | TRBV6-6 | TGTGCCAGCAGTTACTACGGAGGCTATGGCTACACCTTC | CASSYYGGYGYTF
once | NA | TRBJ2-1 | TRBV20-1 | TGCAGTGCGGGGACAAGGAATGAGCAGTTCTTC | CSAGTRNEQFF
NA | NA | TRBJ2-7 | TRBV6-5 | TGTGCCAGCGAGGAGTACGAGCAGTACTTC | CASEEYEQYF
NA | TRBD2 | TRBJ2-5 | TRBV6-5 | TGTGCCAGCGGAGCGGGAGGGCAAGAGACCCAGTACTTC | CASGAGGQETQYF
NA | NA | TRBJ2-7 | TRBV7-9 | TGTGCCAGCAGCTCCTACAGGGCGCCCTCCTACGAGCAGTACTTC | CASSSYRAPSYEQYF
NA | TRBD1 | TRBJ1-1 | TRBV25-1 | TGTGCCAGCACCGGGACAGGGAGGAACACTGAAGCTTTCTTT | CASTGTGRNTEAFF
NA | NA | TRBJ1-2 | TRBV19 | TGTGCCGTGGGCAAGCAGATTAATAACTATGGCTACACCTTC | CAVGKQINNYGYTF
NA | TRBD2 | TRBJ2-1 | TRBV5-1 | TGCGCCAGCAGCAGGGCCGGGACTAGCGGCCCTGGGAGCTCCTACAATGAGCAGTTCTTC | CASSRAGTSGPGSSYNEQFF
NA | TRBD1 | TRBJ1-1 | TRBV5-4 | TGTGCCAGCAGCTTGAGGGCCCGCAAGGGGGCGGGGGCCACTGAAGCTTTCTTT | CASSLRARKGAGATEAFF
once | NA | TRBJ1-3 | TRBV30 | TGTGCCTGGAGTGTAAGGCGGAGCTCTGGAAACACCATATATTTT | CAWSVRRSSGNTIYF
NA | NA | TRBJ1-3 | TRBV2 | TGTGCCAGCAGTGTACAGGGTTCTGGAAACACCATATATTTT | CASSVQGSGNTIYF
NA | NA | TRBJ2-5 | TRBV15 | TGTGCCACCAGCAGGGAGAGGGGAGGACAAGAGACCCAGTACTTC | CATSRERGGQETQYF
NA | NA | TRBJ2-6 | TRBV7-3 | TGTGCCAGCAGCCTACAGGGACCACTTATTTCGCCCTCTCTGGCTTTC | CASSLQGPLISPSLAF
NA | TRBD2 | TRBJ2-1 | TRBV29-1 | TGCAGCACTAGCGAGAGAACCTTCAATGAGCAGTTCTTC | CSTSERTFNEQFF
NA | TRBD1 | TRBJ1-4 | TRBV28 | TGTGCCAGCAGGGACAGGGCTAATGAAAAACTGTTTTTT | CASRDRANEKLFF
NA | TRBD1 | TRBJ1-1 | TRBV5-1 | TGCGCCAGCAGCTTGGCGACAGGGTATGAAGCTTTCTTT | CASSLATGYEAFF
NA | TRBD2 | TRBJ2-7 | TRBV7-6 | TGTGCTAGCAGCGCGGGACTAGAGTACGAGCAGTACTTC | CASSAGLEYEQYF
NA | NA | TRBJ1-1 | TRBV21-1 | TGTGCCAGCGGCGGCAGGGGAGGGGCTGAAGCTTTCTTT | CASGGRGGAEAFF
NA | TRBD2 | TRBJ2-1 | TRBV5-6 | TGTGCCAGCAGCTTCAGGTCTAGCGGCGACTACAATGAGCAGTTCTTC | CASSFRSSGDYNEQFF
NA | TRBD1 | TRBJ2-1 | TRBV6-5 | TGTGCCAGCAGTTACTCGACAGGGGGCGTGCAGTTCTTC | CASSYSTGGVQFF
NA | NA | TRBJ2-5 | TRBV19 | TGTGCCAGTAGTATCTCGGCGGTAGGAGAGACCCAGTACTTC | CASSISAVGETQYF
NA | NA | TRBJ2-6 | TRBV28 | TGTGCCAGCAGTTCAGCCGTGGCTGGGGCCAACGTCCTGACTTTC | CASSSAVAGANVLTF
NA | NA | TRBJ2-7 | TRBV6-5 | TGTGCCAGCAGAACCCGGGATGTGTCGGGGATGGAGTACTTC | CASRTRDVSGMEYF
NA | NA | TRBJ2-1 | TRBV2 | TGTGCCAGCAGTGAAGAGGCCGACAATGAGCAGTTCTTC | CASSEEADNEQFF
NA | NA | TRBJ1-1 | TRBV6-1 | TGTGCCAGCAGTGTGGATCCGAACACTGAAGCTTTCTTT | CASSVDPNTEAFF
NA | NA | TRBJ2-1 | TRBV29-1 | TGCAGCGTCGCTCGTGGGGGCTCCACTCACAATGAGCAGTTCTTC | CSVARGGSTHNEQFF
NA | NA | TRBJ1-2 | TRBV19 | TGTGCCAGTAGTATAGGTGGCAGAGGGGGGTATGGCTACACCTTC | CASSIGGRGGYGYTF
NA | TRBD2 | TRBJ2-7 | TRBV7-9 | TGTGCCAGCAGCTCCGACCCGGGACTAGCGGGAGTTAGCTACGAGCAGTACTTC | CASSSDPGLAGVSYEQYF
once | TRBD1 | TRBJ2-1 | TRBV5-1 | TGCGCCAGCAGCGGTACAGGACAGGGGACAGGATACAATGAGCAGTTCTTC | CASSGTGQGTGYNEQFF
NA | NA | TRBJ1-1 | TRBV7-9 | TGTGCCAGCAGCTCGACGGGACGGAGCACTGAAGCTTTCTTT | CASSSTGRSTEAFF
NA | TRBD2 | TRBJ2-7 | TRBV7-2 | TGTGCCAGCACCAAGACTAGCGGGAGGAACGAGCAGTACTTC | CASTKTSGRNEQYF
NA | TRBD2 | TRBJ2-1 | TRBV10-1 | TGCGCCAGCAGCGGGGCTCGCGGGAGGAGCTCCTACAATGAGCAGTTCTTC | CASSGARGRSSYNEQFF
NA | TRBD2 | TRBJ2-6 | TRBV18 | TGTGCCAGCTCACCATTGGGGACTAGCGCTGTCTCTGGGGCCAACGTCCTGACTTTC | CASSPLGTSAVSGANVLTF
NA | NA | TRBJ1-2 | TRBV5-6 | TGTGCCAGCAGCTTGGGAGACAGTTATGGCTACACCTTC | CASSLGDSYGYTF
NA | TRBD1 | TRBJ1-2 | TRBV5-1 | TGCGCCAGCAGCTTGGTCTCTCCGGGACAGGAAATCTATGGCTACACCTTC | CASSLVSPGQEIYGYTF
NA | NA | TRBJ1-5 | TRBV12-2 | TGTGCAAGTCGCCCACAGGGGGGGACCCAGCCCCAGCATTTT | CASRPQGGTQPQHF
NA | TRBD1 | TRBJ1-2 | TRBV6-6 | TGTGCCAGCAGTAACGGACAGGGTAACTATGGCTACACCTTC | CASSNGQGNYGYTF
once | TRBD2 | TRBJ2-2 | TRBV11-3 | TGTGCCAGCAGCGGACTAGCGGGGTTGAACACCGGGGAGCTGTTTTTT | CASSGLAGLNTGELFF
NA | NA | TRBJ2-2 | TRBV5-1 | TGCGCCAGCAGCTTGAGGGAAAACACCGGGGAGCTGTTTTTT | CASSLRENTGELFF
NA | NA | TRBJ1-3 | TRBV19 | TGTGCTACGAGTGAAAACGGAAACACCATATATTTT | CATSENGNTIYF
NA | NA | TRBJ2-5 | TRBV11-1 | TGTGCCAGCAGTACCGTTGGGAGTCGGCAAGAGACCCAGTACTTC | CASSTVGSRQETQYF